The clone carrying this T cell receptor beta chain was recorded only once. No antigen is known for it. The protocol was immunoSEQ multiplex PCR, while the TCRdb copy is restricted to in-frame clones and leaves out a portion. Of around 91,000 clones in the sample, roughly 79% were seen once. The CDR3 is 16 residues long. Germline V gene data show CDR1 as LNHDA and CDR2 as SQIVND (reference sequence). V lost 3 bases, J lost 2 bases, and 4 bases stayed unmatched. This entry comes from a study of PD-1 blockade in classical Hodgkin lymphoma. Study results and limitations: The authors have not defined what causes the repertoire differences, possibly disease activity or prior therapy. Some patients began nivolumab under 1 year after ASCT. These patients were excluded from later analyses. Patients with a complete response exhibited baseline diversity comparable to newly diagnosed patients.

Every single patient, without exception, relapsed after autologous stem cell transplantation, and brentuximab vedotin exposure varied. The receptor comes from a human donor with classical Hodgkin lymphoma. The sample in question was peripheral blood mononuclear cells (PBMCs), obtained before the second cycle of nivolumab. This chain joins TRBV19 and TRBJ2-5; TRBD1 matches at 12 bases. The CDR3 sequence is CASSMGTGGGQETQYF. DNA of the CDR3: TGTGCCAGTAGTATGGGGACAGGGGGCGGGCAAGAGACCCAGTACTTC.